Listed below are T cell receptor beta chains from one sample, sequenced in a study of T cell responses to AZD1222 COVID-19 vaccine. TCRdb keeps only in-frame clones here, not all; method: immunoSEQ multiplex PCR. The sample shows 65,000 to 70,000 clones, approximately 82% of them seen only once. Source: peripheral blood, taken 28 days after the second AZD1222 dose. The source is an adult who received the AZD1222 COVID-19 vaccine. Both conserved end residues are part of each CDR3. The D gene is left open where the match is weak. Clone sizes are given selectively: once, few, many, or a class where the clone is expanded.

>NA|15|NA|TRBV28|TRBJ2-7
CASPPSGGRAYEQYF
TGTGCCAGCCCCCCATCTGGGGGGCGCGCCTACGAGCAGTACTTC
>NA|16|NA|TRBV7-8|TRBJ1-5
CASSARTTLSNQPQHF
TGTGCCAGCAGCGCCCGGACGACACTTTCGAATCAGCCCCAGCATTTT
>NA|13|TRBD2|TRBV27|TRBJ2-5
CASSGSGGETQYF
TGTGCCAGCAGCGGAAGCGGGGGAGAGACCCAGTACTTC
>NA|13|NA|TRBV9|TRBJ1-5
CASSAMGGQPQHF
TGTGCCAGCAGCGCAATGGGGGGCCAGCCCCAGCATTTT
>NA|13|NA|TRBV15|TRBJ1-1
CATSRDLDTEAFF
TGTGCCACCAGCAGAGACCTAGACACTGAAGCTTTCTTT
>NA|14|TRBD1|TRBV27|TRBJ2-7
CASSPTQGAGEQYF
TGTGCCAGCAGCCCAACACAGGGGGCTGGCGAGCAGTACTTC
>NA|14|TRBD1|TRBV11-2|TRBJ1-3
CASSRGTGRNTIYF
TGTGCCAGCAGCCGGGGGACAGGGAGAAACACCATATATTTT
>few|13|TRBD1|TRBV5-4|TRBJ1-1
CASKGQGTTEAFF
TGTGCCAGCAAAGGACAGGGGACCACTGAAGCTTTCTTT
>NA|16|NA|TRBV5-4|TRBJ1-2
CASSPDSLGGDYGYTF
TGTGCCAGCAGCCCGGACAGTCTTGGGGGGGACTATGGCTACACCTTC
>NA|14|NA|TRBV25-1|TRBJ1-2
CASSERGGNYGYTF
TGTGCCAGCAGTGAACGGGGCGGGAACTATGGCTACACCTTC
>NA|16|NA|TRBV20-1|TRBJ2-1
CSASGVPGQPYNEQFF
TGCAGTGCTAGTGGCGTCCCGGGACAACCCTACAATGAGCAGTTCTTC
>NA|12|NA|TRBV27|TRBJ2-2
CASSFWAGELFF
TGTGCCAGCAGTTTTTGGGCCGGGGAGCTGTTTTTT
>NA|15|TRBD1|TRBV13|TRBJ1-4
CASSFDRGASEKLFF
TGTGCCAGCAGCTTCGACAGGGGCGCTTCTGAAAAACTGTTTTTT
>NA|14|NA|TRBV2|TRBJ1-1
CASSVSGVGTEAFF
TGTGCCAGCAGTGTTTCGGGGGTTGGAACTGAAGCTTTCTTT
>few|15|NA|TRBV19|TRBJ2-1
CASSTGQNNYNEQFF
TGTGCCAGTAGTACCGGACAGAATAACTACAATGAGCAGTTCTTC
>NA|15|TRBD2|TRBV19|TRBJ2-7
CASSLRTSGMYEQYF
TGTGCCAGTAGTTTACGGACTAGCGGCATGTACGAGCAGTACTTC
>NA|12|NA|TRBV12-3/TRBV12-4|TRBJ1-4
CASSRRVEKLFF
TGTGCCAGCAGCAGAAGGGTTGAAAAACTGTTTTTT
>NA|15|TRBD1|TRBV5-5|TRBJ1-5
CASSLGDRVGQPQHF
TGTGCCAGCAGCTTGGGGGACAGGGTCGGTCAGCCCCAGCATTTT
>NA|13|TRBD2|TRBV12-3/TRBV12-4|TRBJ2-3
CASSIRGADTQYF
TGTGCCAGCAGCATTCGGGGGGCAGATACGCAGTATTTT
>NA|17|TRBD1|TRBV5-1|TRBJ1-6
CASSLAPGQGVDSPLHF
TGCGCCAGCAGCTTGGCCCCGGGACAGGGGGTGGATTCACCCCTCCACTTT
>NA|16|NA|TRBV3-1/TRBV3-2|TRBJ2-4
CASSQKWVVAKNIQYF
TGTGCCAGCAGCCAAAAGTGGGTGGTAGCCAAAAACATTCAGTACTTC
>NA|15|NA|TRBV9|TRBJ1-2
CASSPTGGAGYGYTF
TGTGCCAGCAGCCCCACCGGGGGCGCGGGCTATGGCTACACCTTC
>NA|14|TRBD1|TRBV5-1|TRBJ1-2
CASSFGQDHYGYTF
TGCGCCAGCAGCTTCGGACAGGACCACTATGGCTACACCTTC
>NA|14|NA|TRBV27|TRBJ2-1
CASSLTGSYNEQFF
TGTGCCAGCAGCCTGACAGGCTCCTACAATGAGCAGTTCTTC
>once|15|NA|TRBV18|TRBJ1-1
CASSYPGPPNTEAFF
TGTGCCAGCTCATACCCGGGACCCCCGAACACTGAAGCTTTCTTT
>NA|15|NA|TRBV6-5|TRBJ1-2
CASSRPGFPNYGYTF
TGTGCCAGCAGTCGTCCAGGCTTCCCTAACTATGGCTACACCTTC
>NA|14|TRBD1|TRBV7-8|TRBJ1-3
CASSLGDSGNTIYF
TGTGCCAGCAGCTTAGGGGACAGCGGAAACACCATATATTTT
>NA|18|TRBD2|TRBV5-5|TRBJ2-1
CASSSIPRTSPLGGEQFF
TGTGCCAGCAGCTCCATCCCGCGGACTAGCCCACTTGGGGGTGAGCAGTTCTTC
>NA|15|NA|TRBV12-5|TRBJ1-2
CASGSPSGRAGGYTF
TGTGCTAGTGGTTCCCCCTCGGGCAGGGCTGGTGGCTACACCTTC
>NA|10|NA|TRBV20-1|TRBJ1-2
CSASFRGYTF
TGCAGTGCTAGTTTTCGCGGCTACACCTTC
>NA|13|TRBD2|TRBV2|TRBJ2-7
CASSELAGDEQYF
TGTGCCAGCAGTGAACTAGCGGGAGATGAGCAGTACTTC
>once|15|NA|TRBV6-6|TRBJ1-4
CASSGPAPTNEKLFF
TGTGCCAGCAGTGGGCCGGCTCCAACTAATGAAAAACTGTTTTTT
>NA|16|NA|TRBV6-5|TRBJ1-3
CASSYFRGGSGNTIYF
TGTGCCAGCAGTTACTTCCGAGGGGGCTCTGGAAACACCATATATTTT
>NA|15|TRBD1|TRBV9|TRBJ1-2
CASSVEDRGMGGYTF
TGTGCCAGCAGCGTAGAGGACAGGGGCATGGGAGGCTACACCTTC
>NA|14|TRBD1|TRBV5-1|TRBJ2-7
CASSIGQESYEQYF
TGCGCCAGCAGCATCGGACAGGAGTCTTACGAGCAGTACTTC
>once|13|TRBD1|TRBV18|TRBJ1-1
CASSGQADTEAFF
TGTGCCAGCTCCGGACAGGCGGACACTGAAGCTTTCTTT